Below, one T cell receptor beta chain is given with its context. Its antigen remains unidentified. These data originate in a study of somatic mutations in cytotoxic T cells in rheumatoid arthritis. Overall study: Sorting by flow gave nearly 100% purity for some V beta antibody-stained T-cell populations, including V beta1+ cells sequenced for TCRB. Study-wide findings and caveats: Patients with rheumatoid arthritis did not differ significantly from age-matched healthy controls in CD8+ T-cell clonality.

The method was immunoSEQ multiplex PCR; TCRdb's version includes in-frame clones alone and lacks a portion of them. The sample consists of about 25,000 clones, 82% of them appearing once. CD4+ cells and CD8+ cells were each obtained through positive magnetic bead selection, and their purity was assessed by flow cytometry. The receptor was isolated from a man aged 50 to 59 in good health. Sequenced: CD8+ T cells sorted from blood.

The CDR3 region is CASSGTSGRTYNEQFF. The CDR3 DNA is TGTGCCAGCAGCGGAACTAGCGGGAGGACCTACAATGAGCAGTTCTTC. V usage is TRBV9 and J usage is TRBJ2-1; the match to TRBD2 covers 12 bases. This CDR3 is built from 16 residues. The germline gives CDR1 SGDLS, CDR2 YYNGEE. The V segment lost 3 bases and the J segment 2 bases; nucleotides outside the gene matches: 3. The full variable domain, completed using reference TRBV9 and TRBJ2-1, is DSGVTQTPKHLITATGQRVTLRCSPRSGDLSVYWYQQSLDQGLQFLIQYYNGEERAKGNILERFSAQQFPDLHSELNLSSLELGDSALYFCASSGTSGRTYNEQFFGPGTRLTVL.